These 21 T cell receptor beta chains came from one sample sequenced in a study of CD8 T cells in ankylosing spondylitis. One entry per CDR3 protein results from TCRdb running MiXCR on the 5' RACE reads. The data contain about 130,000 distinct CDR3 sequences, approximately 13% of them singletons. The sequencing sample was made of blood, either unsorted or a sorted T cell fraction (not recorded which). The receptors derive from a female donor with ankylosing spondylitis or in good health (not recorded which).

This clonotype was detected many times. Here the CDR3 reads CASSYSGGADTQYF. CDR3 nucleotides: TGTGCCAGTTCATATAGCGGGGGGGCAGATACGCAGTATTTT. The rearrangement joins TRBV6-1 to TRBJ2-3; 11 nucleotides align to TRBD2. CDR1 MNHNS and CDR2 SASEGT come from the germline V gene. Trimming at V came to 9 bases and at J to 4 bases, leaving 6 bases not matched to a gene. The CDR3 is 14 residues long.

The chain is built from TRBV12-5 and TRBJ2-7; D is undetermined. The CDR3 length is 14 residues. Germline values: CDR1 LGHNT, CDR2 FRNRAP. V gave up 8 bases and J gave up 2 bases, with 16 bases separating them. The DNA for the CDR3 is TGTGCTAGTAGAAAAGAGGACGGAGCCTACGAGCAGTACTTC. Its translation is CASRKEDGAYEQYF.

This clonotype was seen more than once but under ten times. V gene TRBV7-2 combines with J gene TRBJ1-3; 9 nucleotides match TRBD1. CDR1 is SGHTA, CDR2 FQGNSA, per germline. The CDR3 extends over 15 amino acids. The ends lost 5 bases at V and 4 bases at J; junction bases unmatched: 6. CDR3 protein: CASSQQGAGGNTIYF. The CDR3 DNA sequence: TGTGCCAGCAGCCAACAGGGGGCGGGAGGAAACACCATATATTTT.

This clonotype has more than one count but fewer than ten. The V gene is TRBV30, the J gene TRBJ2-5; TRBD2 aligns across 8 bases. The length of the CDR3 is 15 residues. V lost 0 bases and J lost 6; bases outside the gene matches: 9. CDR1 is GTSNPN and CDR2 is SVGIG in the germline V gene (reference sequence). CDR3 loop: CAWSVNGGAGKTQYF. DNA of the CDR3: TGTGCCTGGAGTGTAAACGGGGGGGCCGGTAAGACCCAGTACTTC.

In this sample, this clonotype turned up many times. The gene calls are TRBV6-5 and TRBJ2-1, with 12 bases that match TRBD2. V was clipped by 4 bases and J by 4 bases; unmatched bases: 2. Germline CDR1 and CDR2: MNHEY and SVGAGI. This CDR3 comprises 15 residues. CDR3 sequence (DNA): TGTGCCAGCAGTTCGGGACTAGCGGGTTACAATGAGCAGTTCTTC. Translating gives CASSSGLAGYNEQFF.

The sample holds a few counts of this clonotype. This rearrangement joins TRBV27 to TRBJ1-5; D is undetermined. The CDR3 length is 14 residues. CDR1 is MNHEY and CDR2 is SMNVEV in the germline V gene (reference sequence). The V end lost 5 bases, the J end lost 1 base, and 9 bases lay between the germline ends. CDR3 bases: TGTGCCAGCAGTCGTTTGACCAGCAATCAGCCCCAGCATTTT. Its translation: CASSRLTSNQPQHF.

The rearrangement uses TRBV3-1 and TRBJ1-2; the D gene is possibly TRBD1 (5 bases). Trimming left V 0 bases short and J 7 bases short, with 9 bases between. CDR1 LGHDT and CDR2 YNNKEL come from the germline V gene (reference sequence). The CDR3 runs 13 residues. CDR3 DNA: TGTGCCAGCAGCCAAGAAGCCGGGGGTGGCTACACCTTC. Its translation: CASSQEAGGGYTF.

This clonotype was counted ten times or more. This chain links TRBV10-3 with TRBJ2-1; D is unresolved. This CDR3 has 12 amino acids. Deletions cut 4 bases from V and 7 bases from J, with 8 bases between. Germline assignment: CDR1 ENHRY and CDR2 SYGVKD. The chain's CDR3 is CAISGRENEQFF. DNA of the CDR3: TGTGCCATCAGTGGCAGAGAGAATGAGCAGTTCTTC.

This clonotype was seen a few times. This chain uses TRBV29-1 with TRBJ1-2, with a weak D call TRBD1 (5 bases). V was clipped by 2 bases and J by 9 bases, with 19 bases between them. The CDR3 contains 14 residues. The germline V gene encodes CDR1 SQVTM and CDR2 ANQGSEA. This CDR3 is CSVEPSGPEKSYTF. The CDR3 DNA is TGCAGCGTTGAACCCTCGGGGCCAGAAAAGAGCTACACCTTC. Together with reference TRBV29-1 and TRBJ1-2, the CDR3 gives the full variable domain: SAVISQKPSRDICQRGTSLTIQCQVDSQVTMMFWYRQQPGQSLTLIATANQGSEATYESGFVIDKFPISRPNLTFSTLTVSNMSPEDSSIYLCSVEPSGPEKSYTFGSGTRLTVV.

This clonotype has a count of ten or more. The chain couples TRBV7-2 to TRBJ2-4, with D perhaps TRBD1 (6 bases). CDR1 is SGHTA, CDR2 FQGNSA, per germline. The CDR3 length is 15 residues. V shed 3 bases and J shed 1 base, with 10 bases lying between them. CDR3: CASSLGALAKNIQYF. For the CDR3, the DNA is TGTGCCAGCAGCTTGGGGGCTCTGGCCAAAAACATTCAGTACTTC.

This chain joins TRBV12-5 and TRBJ1-5; TRBD1 matches 11 bases. CDR3 length: 16 residues. Germline V gene sequence: CDR1 LGHNT, CDR2 FRNRAP. The V gene end was trimmed by 6 bases and the J gene end by 1 base; junction bases not matched to a gene: 5. CDR3 coding DNA: TGTGCTAGTGGCTGGGACAGGGGGGAAAGCAATCAGCCCCAGCATTTT. The encoded protein is CASGWDRGESNQPQHF.

A remark on this clonotype: An end of the junction does not agree with germline; a read error may underlie this. CDR3 sequence reads: CASSQSMTYQETQYF. In DNA, the CDR3 is TGCGCCAGCAGCCAATCAATGACGTACCAAGAGACCCAGTACTTC. The chain carries TRBV23-1 and TRBJ2-5; no definite D call. TRBV23-1 counts as an open reading frame of uncertain function. The CDR3 has 15 amino acids.

The sample holds a few counts of this clonotype. The V call is TRBV30, the J call TRBJ1-1; D ambiguous. V lost 0 bases to trimming and J lost 9 bases, with 11 bases between them. This CDR3 has 12 residues. Germline V gene lookup returns CDR1 GTSNPN and CDR2 SVGIG (reference sequence). The CDR3 DNA is TGTGCCTGGAGTGTATGGGCAGGAAAAGCTTTCTTT. Protein sequence: CAWSVWAGKAFF.

This clonotype was counted once. A much larger clone is a single base away; this may be a read error. The V and J genes are TRBV5-1 and TRBJ2-7, with D perhaps matching TRBD1 (5 bases). With 0 bases removed from V and 6 bases from J, the gap between germline ends came to 16 bases. Germline-derived CDR1 and CDR2 are SGHRS and YFSETQ. This CDR3 spans 15 amino acids. The CDR3 spells CASSLAGQDICEQYF. The CDR3 DNA reads as TGCGCCAGCAGCTTGGCCGGGCAGGACATTTGCGAGCAGTACTTC.

This clonotype has just a few counts. The chain links TRBV20-1 to TRBJ2-1; TRBD2 matches 9 bases. This CDR3 region has 15 residues. Germline loops: CDR1 DFQATT, CDR2 SNEGSKA (reference sequence). The junction had 10 bases not matched to a gene; V was cut back by 3 bases and J by 7 bases. This CDR3 is CSARSAGGLLNEQFF. The CDR3 region has the DNA TGCAGTGCTAGGTCGGCGGGAGGGTTACTGAATGAGCAGTTCTTC.

This clonotype was detected ten times or more. The V call is TRBV14, the J call TRBJ2-3; D is unclear. This CDR3 is built from 15 residues. Trimming cost V 5 bases and J 0 bases, with 12 bases left between them. Germline-derived CDR1 and CDR2 are SGHDN and FVKESK. This chain's CDR3 is CASSIDTTSTDTQYF. The CDR3 DNA follows: TGTGCCAGCAGCATAGACACGACTAGCACAGATACGCAGTATTTT.

This clonotype was detected a few times. The V call is TRBV13, the J call TRBJ1-2, with a tentative D call TRBD1 (6 bases). Germline V gene lookup returns CDR1 PRHDT and CDR2 FYEKMQ (reference sequence). The CDR3 contains 16 residues. V lost 6 bases to trimming and J lost 8 bases, with 25 bases between them. The CDR3 nucleotides read TGTGCCAGCAGTCACCAGACGACAGGACACTGGGACGGCTACACCTTC. Translation gives CASSHQTTGHWDGYTF.

The V gene is TRBV6-5, the J gene TRBJ2-5; D possibly uses TRBD1 or TRBD2 (5 bases each). Germline V lookup: CDR1 MNHEY, CDR2 SVGAGI. The CDR3 contains 16 residues. Trimming stripped 0 bases from V and 4 bases from J, with 15 bases between. The CDR3 DNA follows: TGTGCCAGCAGTTACTCGACTAACCGAAGGGGAGAGACCCAGTACTTC. It specifies CASSYSTNRRGETQYF.

Ten or more counts support this clonotype. The chain is built from TRBV29-1 and TRBJ1-5, with 7 bases that match TRBD1. With V trimmed by 7 bases and J by 4 bases, 7 bases remained unmatched. CDR3 length equals 13 residues. The germline gives CDR1 SQVTM, CDR2 ANQGSEA. The CDR3 DNA sequence: TGCAGCGCGAGACAGGGACTTAATCAGCCCCAGCATTTT. Encoded protein: CSARQGLNQPQHF.

This clonotype was detected many times. The chain recombines TRBV5-5 with TRBJ2-3; weak D call: TRBD1 (6 bases). Germline loops: CDR1 SGHKS, CDR2 YYEKEE (reference sequence). CDR3 size: 16 residues. V was pared by 4 bases and J by 2 bases, with 17 bases between. The chain's CDR3 is CASSAGAQGPTDTQYF. The CDR3 nucleotides are TGTGCCAGCAGCGCCGGGGCGCAGGGGCCCACAGATACGCAGTATTTT.

As regards this clonotype: Possible read error: a much larger clone is one base away. The chain recombines TRBV20-1 with TRBJ1-1; 7 bases are shared with TRBD1. Germline values: CDR1 DFQATT, CDR2 SNEGSKA (reference sequence). The length of the CDR3 is 14 residues. Trimming cost V 5 bases and J 7 bases; bases outside gene matches: 13. The DNA for the CDR3 is TGCAGTGCTCTTCAACTGGCAGGGGGAATTGAAGCTTTCTTT. Amino acids: CSALQLAGGIEAFF.